What follows are 17 T cell receptor beta chains derived from one specimen sequenced in a study of blood T cell repertoires in COVID-19. Method: immunoSEQ multiplex PCR; TCRdb's copy keeps in-frame clones and lacks some. The top ten clones hold about 7.7% of a sample with 40,000 or so clones, about nine tenths of them seen once. Sequencing was carried out using peripheral blood. These receptors were collected from a man aged 55-75 years with active COVID-19.

The sample holds a few counts of this clone. This chain links TRBV2 with TRBJ1-2, with TRBD1 identical over 11 bases. This CDR3 comprises 13 residues. Germline V lookup: CDR1 SNHLY, CDR2 FYNNEI. Unmatched junction bases numbered 4, after V lost 11 bases and J lost 2 bases. The CDR3 spells CAGDRGENYGYTF. CDR3 DNA: TGTGCCGGGGACAGGGGGGAGAACTATGGCTACACCTTC.

The chain has TRBV4-1 and TRBJ2-3; a possible D gene is TRBD2 (6 bases). The V and J ends lost 1 base and 1 base respectively, with 12 bases between them. The CDR3 length is 16 residues. Germline loops: CDR1 MGHRA, CDR2 YSYEKL. The CDR3 region is CASSQGGSGGTDTQYF. The CDR3 nucleotides read TGCGCCAGCAGCCAAGGAGGTAGCGGTGGCACAGATACGCAGTATTTT.

The chain uses TRBV29-1 and TRBJ2-2; TRBD2 is a possible D gene (5 bases). Germline V lookup: CDR1 SQVTM, CDR2 ANQGSEA. The CDR3 consists of 15 residues. The V gene lost 3 bases and the J gene lost 4 bases, with 15 bases spanning the gap. The CDR3 DNA reads as TGCAGCGTTGAGCCAGGTGGGAGAACCACCGGGGAGCTGTTTTTT. Translation gives CSVEPGGRTTGELFF.

A few counts support this clone. V usage is TRBV7-9 and J usage is TRBJ1-2; D is unresolved. Germline V CDR1 and CDR2: SEHNR, FQNEAQ (reference sequence). Deletions cut 1 base from V and 4 bases from J, with 13 bases between. CDR3 length equals 15 residues. CDR3: CASSLENVQSYGYTF. Written as DNA, the CDR3 is TGTGCCAGCAGCTTAGAAAACGTACAGTCCTATGGCTACACCTTC. The variable domain in full, with the rest retrieved from reference TRBV7-9 and TRBJ1-2, is DTGVSQNPRHKITKRGQNVTFRCDPISEHNRLYWYRQTLGQGPEFLTYFQNEAQLEKSRLLSDRFSAERPKGSFSTLEIQRTEQGDSAMYLCASSLENVQSYGYTFGSGTRLTVV.

The sample holds one count of this clone. Written as DNA, the CDR3 is TGTGCCTGCAGGGGAGACACTGAAGCTTTCTTT. Protein: CACRGDTEAFF. V and J are TRBV30 and TRBJ1-1; possible D gene TRBD1, 6 bases. The germline V gene has CDR1 GTSNPN and CDR2 SVGIG (reference sequence). Trimming removed 6 bases from V and 3 bases from J, with 8 bases in between. CDR3 length: 11 residues.

The chain has TRBV7-2 and TRBJ2-5; tentatively, D is TRBD2 (6 bases). The CDR3 loop spans 16 amino acids. Looked up from germline, CDR1 is SGHTA and CDR2 is FQGNSA. Trimming took off 1 base at V and 7 bases at J, with 19 bases between the two ends. For the CDR3, the DNA is TGTGCCAGCAGCTTAGAAGGCGGGACCCTCGCTGGGACCCAGTACTTC. It encodes CASSLEGGTLAGTQYF. Drawing the rest from reference TRBV7-2 and TRBJ2-5, the complete variable domain is GAGVSQSPSNKVTEKGKDVELRCDPISGHTALYWYRQSLGQGLEFLIYFQGNSAPDKSGLPSDRFSAERTGGSVSTLTIQRTQQEDSAVYLCASSLEGGTLAGTQYFGPGTRLLVL.

The J gene is TRBJ2-3, the V gene TRBV10-3; TRBD2 matches 15 bases. The CDR3 consists of 19 residues. Germline V gene sequence: CDR1 ENHRY, CDR2 SYGVKD. J gave up 2 bases and V 6 bases, and 12 bases lay outside the gene matches. CDR3: CAIRGVPGLAGGPTDTQYF. The DNA for the CDR3 is TGTGCCATCAGGGGGGTTCCGGGACTAGCGGGAGGACCCACAGATACGCAGTATTTT.

V gene TRBV6-5 combines with J gene TRBJ2-7; the D gene is possibly TRBD2 (6 bases). V shed 0 bases and J shed 1 base, with 13 bases lying between them. This CDR3 contains 16 residues. Germline CDR1 reads MNHEY; CDR2 reads SVGAGI. This chain's CDR3 is CASSYSTGVVSYEQYF. CDR3 nucleotides: TGTGCCAGCAGTTACTCGACGGGGGTGGTTTCCTACGAGCAGTACTTC.

The chain uses TRBV5-4 and TRBJ2-5; 8 bases map to TRBD2. Germline values: CDR1 SGHNT, CDR2 YYREEE (reference sequence). This CDR3 comprises 18 residues. Unmatched junction bases numbered 12, after V lost 1 base and J lost 1 base. DNA for the CDR3: TGTGCCAGCAGCTTGAACAGCGGGAGCCCCTCCTTCCAAGAGACCCAGTACTTC. This codes for CASSLNSGSPSFQETQYF.

The V and J genes are TRBV3-1 (or the pseudogene TRBV3-2) and TRBJ1-2; D ambiguous. The germline CDR1 and CDR2 sequences are LGHDT and YNNKEL (reference sequence). The CDR3 runs to 13 residues. Trimming took 3 bases from V and 0 from J, leaving 5 bases between them. The CDR3 region has the DNA TGTGCCAGCAGCCAGACATCTAACTATGGCTACACCTTC. Its protein is CASSQTSNYGYTF.

This chain connects TRBV7-2 to TRBJ2-3; D gene ambiguous. The CDR3 sequence is 14 residues long. Germline CDR1 and CDR2: SGHTA and FQGNSA. V shed 2 bases and J shed 5 bases, with 11 bases lying between them. In nucleotides, the CDR3 is TGTGCCAGCAGCTTATTACAGATTGTAGATACGCAGTATTTT. Protein sequence: CASSLLQIVDTQYF.

In DNA, the CDR3 is TGTGCCAGCAGTGATGTCCTGGGAGGGACCGAGCAGTACTTC. This codes for CASSDVLGGTEQYF. The rearrangement uses TRBV2 and TRBJ2-7, with 7 nucleotides matching TRBD2. J lost 6 bases, V lost 3 bases, and 8 bases had no gene match. This CDR3 has 14 residues. Germline V gives CDR1 SNHLY, CDR2 FYNNEI.

The rearrangement uses TRBV28 and TRBJ2-1; 9 nucleotides match TRBD2. Germline CDR1 is MDHEN and CDR2 is SYDVKM. After removal of 11 bases from V and 7 bases from J, the junction contained 18 bases not matched to a gene. CDR3 length: 16 amino acids. DNA of the CDR3: TGTGCCGCCTTTGCGGTGGCGGGAGGGCCGGAAAATGAGCAGTTCTTC. This codes for CAAFAVAGGPENEQFF.

The rearrangement links TRBV18 to TRBJ2-1; 8 positions match TRBD1. The CDR3 has 14 amino acids. V shed 2 bases and J 5 bases; nucleotides not matched to a gene: 2. Per germline, CDR1 KGHSH and CDR2 LQKENI. Here the CDR3 reads CASSPTGGNNEQFF. In DNA, the CDR3 is TGTGCCAGCTCACCAACAGGGGGGAACAATGAGCAGTTCTTC.

V gene TRBV5-6 combines with J gene TRBJ2-7, with 8 bases identical to TRBD2. Unmatched junction bases numbered 3, after V lost 5 bases and J lost 5 bases. Germline CDR1 SGHDT, CDR2 YYEEEE. The CDR3 has 12 residues. The CDR3 is CASRSAGDEQYF. The CDR3 region has the DNA TGTGCCAGCAGGTCAGCGGGAGACGAGCAGTACTTC.

This chain joins TRBV6-5 and TRBJ1-5, with TRBD1 as a possible D gene (6 bases). The V end was cut by 10 bases, the J end by 2 bases, with 12 bases between. Germline CDR1 and CDR2: MNHEY and SVGAGI. This CDR3 has 13 residues. CDR3 in DNA: TGTGCCATCAGGGGTGGAGGCAATCAGCCCCAGCATTTT. This encodes CAIRGGGNQPQHF.

The V call is TRBV6-5, the J call TRBJ1-1, with D perhaps TRBD1 (5 bases). The CDR3 contains 13 residues. Germline assignment: CDR1 MNHEY and CDR2 SVGAGI. Trimming left V 8 bases short and J 4 bases short, with 14 bases between. The CDR3 DNA reads TGTGCCAGCTCGTACTCTACAGGCACTGAAGCTTTCTTT. Translating gives CASSYSTGTEAFF.